This TCR beta chain is from a study of CD8+ T cells in alopecia areata. Findings and limits, study-wide: Given one nonresponder, whether baseline CD8+ expansion relates to response remains uncertain.

Treatment specified: oral pan-JAK inhibitor, 5-10 mg twice daily. This CDR3 is built from 13 residues. V lost 7 bases to trimming and J lost 0 bases; unmatched junction nucleotides: 4. The germline V gene has CDR1 SQVTM and CDR2 ANQGSEA. Regarding this clone: The antigen is undetermined.

TCR sequencing used cDNA made by reverse transcription of extracted RNA. Profiling relied on immunoSEQ multiplex PCR, and the TCRdb table lists in-frame clones only, not all of them. The table has about 200,000 clones, around two fifths seen once; the top ten hold about 0.48%. The V call is TRBV29-1, the J call TRBJ1-2, with 8 bases lining up with TRBD1. This sample comprised CD4+ T cells sorted from blood, obtained between weeks 30 and 35, from a patient treated with tofacitinib. The origin of this receptor is a human donor with alopecia areata. The CDR3 loop reads CSAGTGTNYGYTF. As DNA, the CDR3 is TGCAGCGCTGGGACAGGAACTAACTATGGCTACACCTTC.